This is a list of T cell receptor beta chains from one sample in a study of blood T cell repertoires in COVID-19. TCRdb's copy holds only in-frame clones and misses some; the assay was immunoSEQ multiplex PCR. Of roughly 17,000 clones listed, 85% to 90% are singletons. Sequenced sample: peripheral blood. These receptors all stem from a human donor in a cohort sampled during active COVID-19. Both conserved end residues are part of each CDR3. A D gene is named only where the DNA matches it firmly. For some rows the clone size is stated as once, few or many, or as a class when expanded; others skip it.

-	14	-	TRBV6-4	TRBJ2-3	CASSGEASTDTQYF	TGTGCCAGCAGTGGAGAAGCGAGCACAGATACGCAGTATTTT
TRBD1	14	-	TRBV24-1	TRBJ1-2	CATSEDDRVYGYTF	TGTGCCACCAGTGAGGATGACAGGGTCTATGGCTACACCTTC
TRBD2	15	few	TRBV28	TRBJ2-7	CASSSPRDYPYEQYF	TGTGCCAGCAGTTCTCCCCGGGACTACCCCTACGAGCAGTACTTC
-	15	-	TRBV5-1	TRBJ1-1	CASSLLAEGNTEAFF	TGCGCCAGCAGCTTGCTGGCCGAGGGGAACACTGAAGCTTTCTTT
TRBD1	14	-	TRBV6-5	TRBJ2-7	CASSFRTGIYEQYF	TGTGCCAGCAGCTTCAGGACAGGGATCTACGAGCAGTACTTC
-	15	-	TRBV5-6	TRBJ2-3	CASSLGYSFSDTQYF	TGTGCCAGCAGCTTGGGGTACTCCTTCTCAGATACGCAGTATTTT
-	13	-	TRBV29-1	TRBJ2-3	CSVPPVATDTQYF	TGCAGCGTCCCCCCGGTAGCCACAGATACGCAGTATTTT
-	16	-	TRBV18	TRBJ1-6	CASSPIRGQYNSPLHF	TGTGCCAGCTCACCTATCCGAGGACAGTATAATTCACCCCTCCACTTT
-	14	-	TRBV28	TRBJ1-3	CASSLRGNRNTIYF	TGTGCCAGCAGCCTCAGGGGAAATAGAAACACCATATATTTT
TRBD1	15	once	TRBV5-1	TRBJ2-7	CASSSWTGVSYEQYF	TGCGCCAGCAGCTCGTGGACAGGCGTCTCCTACGAGCAGTACTTC
TRBD1	14	-	TRBV6-5	TRBJ1-6	CASSRTGTDSPLHF	TGTGCCAGCAGTAGGACAGGGACGGATTCACCCCTCCACTTT
-	14	-	TRBV6-1	TRBJ1-2	CASSEPPVNYGYTF	TGTGCCAGCAGTGAACCGCCAGTTAACTATGGCTACACCTTC
-	16	-	TRBV27	TRBJ2-6	CASSSVGASGANVLTF	TGTGCCAGCAGTTCAGTTGGGGCATCTGGGGCCAACGTCCTGACTTTC
-	14	-	TRBV7-3	TRBJ2-5	CASSPTSGQETQYF	TGTGCCAGCAGCCCGACAAGCGGCCAAGAGACCCAGTACTTC
-	13	-	TRBV5-1	TRBJ2-1	CASSRGPLNEQFF	TGCGCCAGCAGCAGGGGCCCTCTAAATGAGCAGTTCTTC
-	13	-	TRBV9	TRBJ2-3	CASSVGGGDTQYF	TGTGCCAGCAGCGTAGGGGGCGGAGATACGCAGTATTTT
-	14	-	TRBV6-2/TRBV6-3	TRBJ2-7	CASSLTGGSYEQYF	TGTGCCAGCAGTTTAACCGGGGGCTCCTACGAGCAGTACTTC
TRBD1	15	-	TRBV6-6	TRBJ1-5	CASRNPGQGGQPQHF	TGTGCCAGCCGAAATCCGGGACAGGGAGGTCAGCCCCAGCATTTT